These 29 T cell receptor beta chains were all obtained from the same sample, sequenced in a study of blood T cell repertoires in COVID-19. The data were produced by immunoSEQ multiplex PCR, yet TCRdb's version contains in-frame clones alone and is incomplete. This table has about 120,000 clones, 85% to 90% appearing once. Sequencing input: peripheral blood. The receptors here all came from a woman in her sixties or seventies with acute or convalescent COVID-19.

This chain links TRBV28 with TRBJ2-7; D is perhaps TRBD2 (5 bases). V was trimmed by 4 bases and J by 7 bases, leaving 5 bases between them. The CDR3 contains 10 residues. CDR1 and CDR2 (germline): MDHEN, SYDVKM. The CDR3 sequence: CASSSGEQYF. CDR3 DNA: TGTGCCAGCAGTTCGGGGGAGCAGTACTTC.

This clone was found once. The rearrangement uses TRBV30 and TRBJ1-1; D is possibly TRBD1 (5 bases). Trimming stripped 2 bases from V and 1 base from J, with 8 bases between. This CDR3 is built from 13 residues. CDR1 and CDR2 from the germline V gene are GTSNPN and SVGIG (reference sequence). CDR3 coding DNA: TGTGCCTGGAGTTCCGGGGGGAACACTGAAGCTTTCTTT. The encoded protein is CAWSSGGNTEAFF.

This clone was recorded once. V is TRBV7-3 and J is TRBJ2-1, with 7 nucleotides matching TRBD2. The germline V gene encodes CDR1 SGHTA and CDR2 FQGTGA. The CDR3 has 15 amino acids. V gave up 4 bases and J gave up 2 bases; unmatched junction bases: 5. The CDR3 bases are TGTGCCAGCAGCTCCGAACTAGCGACCTACAATGAGCAGTTCTTC. Amino acids: CASSSELATYNEQFF. Variable domain in full (rest from reference TRBV7-3 and TRBJ2-1): GAGVSQTPSNKVTEKGKYVELRCDPISGHTALYWYRQSLGQGPEFLIYFQGTGAADDSGLPNDRFFAVRPEGSVSTLKIQRTERGDSAVYLCASSSELATYNEQFFGPGTRLTVL.

The V call is TRBV7-9, the J call TRBJ2-1, with D possibly being TRBD2 (7 bases). Per germline, CDR1 SEHNR and CDR2 FQNEAQ (reference sequence). The CDR3 contains 14 residues. The V gene lost 8 bases and the J gene lost 5 bases, with 16 bases spanning the gap. The CDR3 bases are TGTGCCAGCGGGTCGGGGGGACATAACAATGAGCAGTTCTTC. This codes for CASGSGGHNNEQFF.

The chain couples TRBV6-2 or TRBV6-3 to TRBJ2-3; D gene uncertain. CDR1 MNHEY and CDR2 SVGEGT come from the germline V gene. The CDR3 is made up of 16 amino acids. The ends were cut back, 2 bases at V and 0 bases at J, with 12 bases in the middle. The CDR3 DNA sequence: TGTGCCAGCAGTTACGGTGCGGTCTCTAGCACAGATACGCAGTATTTT. This encodes CASSYGAVSSTDTQYF.

The V and J genes are TRBV19 and TRBJ1-2, with a weak D call TRBD1 (5 bases). This CDR3 is 14 amino acids long. With 7 bases removed from V and 8 bases from J, the gap between germline ends came to 20 bases. Germline CDR1 and CDR2: LNHDA and SQIVND (reference sequence). CDR3 loop: CASTLLSDKKGYTF. CDR3 in DNA: TGTGCCAGTACCCTTTTATCGGACAAAAAGGGCTACACCTTC.

The chain uses TRBV5-8 and TRBJ2-1, with D perhaps matching TRBD1 (6 bases). The germline V and J ends were trimmed by 2 bases and 2 bases, with 11 bases remaining between them. Germline V gives CDR1 SGHTS, CDR2 YDEGEE. CDR3 size: 15 residues. CDR3 amino acids: CASSFGAGAYNEQFF. Here the CDR3 DNA reads TGTGCCAGCAGCTTTGGGGCAGGGGCCTACAATGAGCAGTTCTTC. The full variable domain, its missing parts supplied by reference TRBV5-8 and TRBJ2-1, is EAGVTQSPTHLIKTRGQQATLRCSPISGHTSVYWYQQALGLGLQFLLWYDEGEERNRGNFPPRFSGRQFPNYSSELNVNALELEDSALYLCASSFGAGAYNEQFFGPGTRLTVL.

The chain is built from TRBV28 and TRBJ2-7; TRBD1 matches 9 bases. This CDR3 contains 16 residues. The germline gives CDR1 MDHEN, CDR2 SYDVKM. V was clipped by 6 bases and J by 5 bases; unmatched bases: 14. CDR3 in amino acids: CASRRSPGQGNNEQYF. CDR3 coding DNA: TGTGCCAGCAGAAGGTCGCCGGGACAGGGAAATAACGAGCAGTACTTC.

V is TRBV2 and J is TRBJ2-1, with TRBD1 matching 10 bases. This CDR3 comprises 16 residues. After removal of 5 bases from V and 7 bases from J, the junction contained 11 bases not matched to a gene. CDR1 SNHLY and CDR2 FYNNEI come from the germline V gene. This chain's CDR3 is CASSPRDRGLWNEQFF. DNA of the CDR3: TGTGCCAGCAGTCCCCGGGACAGGGGACTGTGGAATGAGCAGTTCTTC.

The V and J genes are TRBV28 and TRBJ2-3; the match to TRBD1 covers 7 bases. Germline assignment: CDR1 MDHEN and CDR2 SYDVKM. The junction had 8 bases not matched to a gene; V was cut back by 6 bases and J by 5 bases. The CDR3 spans 14 residues. CDR3 region: CASSPGQLGDTQYF. In DNA, the CDR3 is TGTGCCAGCAGCCCGGGACAGCTAGGAGATACGCAGTATTTT.

The genes are TRBV5-4 and TRBJ1-1, with D tentatively TRBD1 (5 bases). Germline V lookup: CDR1 SGHNT, CDR2 YYREEE (reference sequence). The CDR3 runs to 13 residues. The ends were cut back, 5 bases at V and 7 bases at J, with 15 bases in the middle. The CDR3 region is CASSARRGNEAFF. The CDR3 nucleotides read TGTGCCAGCAGTGCCCGGCGGGGGAATGAAGCTTTCTTT.

The chain employs TRBV5-1 and TRBJ1-3; TRBD1 agrees at 8 bases. Germline values: CDR1 SGHRS, CDR2 YFSETQ. The CDR3 has 17 amino acids. The trim removed 4 bases at V and 4 bases at J, leaving 13 bases unmatched. The CDR3 region has the DNA TGCGCCAGCAGCCCCTCTCCCGACAGGGGAGGAGGAAACACCATATATTTT. Translated, it gives CASSPSPDRGGGNTIYF.

This clone was observed a few times. This chain connects TRBV4-1 to TRBJ2-7; the D gene is possibly TRBD1 (6 bases). From germline, CDR1 is MGHRA and CDR2 YSYEKL. V lost 11 bases, J lost 0 bases, and 14 bases lay in between. This CDR3 is built from 13 residues. The CDR3 coding sequence is TGCGCCGGGGGCTTCAGGGGCTCCTACGAGCAGTACTTC. It yields the protein CAGGFRGSYEQYF.

This clone appeared a single time. CDR3 sequence: CSASRGGEQFF. The CDR3 DNA sequence: TGCAGTGCTAGCCGAGGCGGGGAGCAGTTCTTC. J is TRBJ2-1 and V is TRBV20-1; a possible D gene is TRBD2 (5 bases). The germline V gene encodes CDR1 DFQATT and CDR2 SNEGSKA (reference sequence). This CDR3 comprises 11 residues. The ends were cut back, 3 bases at V and 10 bases at J, with 10 bases in the middle.

The table lists this clone with a count of one. The chain recombines TRBV14 with TRBJ1-1, with TRBD1 identical over 12 bases. CDR1 and CDR2 from the germline V gene are SGHDN and FVKESK. The junction had 5 bases not matched to a gene; V was cut back by 3 bases and J by 3 bases. This CDR3 region has 16 residues. The CDR3 coding sequence is TGTGCCAGCAGCCAGGGACAGGGGGCGGGAGACACTGAAGCTTTCTTT. Protein: CASSQGQGAGDTEAFF.

The chain recombines TRBV6-4 with TRBJ2-4; D gene uncertain. CDR3 length equals 15 residues. The germline gives CDR1 MRHNA, CDR2 SNTAGT. With 1 base removed from V and 1 base from J, the gap between germline ends came to 8 bases. The CDR3 DNA is TGTGCCAGCAGTGACTTAACACCCGCCAAAAACATTCAGTACTTC. Translation gives CASSDLTPAKNIQYF.

The CDR3 DNA reads TGCGCCAGCAGCCAAGGTTTAGCGGGGGGCCGCTCCTACAATGAGCAGTTCTTC. Translated, it gives CASSQGLAGGRSYNEQFF. The gene calls are TRBV4-1 and TRBJ2-1, with 10 bases matching TRBD2. V lost 1 base and J lost 0; bases outside the gene matches: 6. Germline V gives CDR1 MGHRA, CDR2 YSYEKL. This CDR3 spans 18 amino acids.

This chain connects TRBV30 to TRBJ1-2; 8 bases line up with TRBD1. V was clipped by 0 bases and J by 7 bases; unmatched bases: 7. The CDR3 is 14 residues long. CDR1 GTSNPN and CDR2 SVGIG come from the germline V gene (reference sequence). As DNA, the CDR3 is TGTGCCTGGAGTGTATCCGACAGGGGAGGTGGCTACACCTTC. This gives the protein CAWSVSDRGGGYTF.

The chain has TRBV2 and TRBJ2-7; tentative D call: TRBD2 (6 bases). The ends were cut back, 6 bases at V and 2 bases at J, with 14 bases in the middle. CDR3 size: 14 residues. Germline loops: CDR1 SNHLY, CDR2 FYNNEI. CDR3 loop: CASRGLAGPYEQYF. CDR3 in DNA: TGTGCCAGCAGGGGACTCGCGGGACCCTACGAGCAGTACTTC. Using reference TRBV2 and TRBJ2-7 for the parts outside the CDR3, the full variable domain is EPEVTQTPSHQVTQMGQEVILRCVPISNHLYFYWYRQILGQKVEFLVSFYNNEISEKSEIFDDQFSVERPDGSNFTLKIRSTKLEDSAMYFCASRGLAGPYEQYFGPGTRLTVT.

This chain uses TRBV7-2 with TRBJ2-1; TRBD1 might be the D (6 bases). The V end was cut by 3 bases, the J end by 7 bases, with 19 bases between. The CDR3 spans 16 residues. Germline V gene data show CDR1 as SGHTA and CDR2 as FQGNSA. This CDR3 reads CASSLSRGLLENEQFF. CDR3 nucleotides: TGTGCCAGCAGCTTGTCCAGGGGTCTGCTAGAGAATGAGCAGTTCTTC. The complete variable domain, with remaining parts taken from reference TRBV7-2 and TRBJ2-1, reads GAGVSQSPSNKVTEKGKDVELRCDPISGHTALYWYRQSLGQGLEFLIYFQGNSAPDKSGLPSDRFSAERTGGSVSTLTIQRTQQEDSAVYLCASSLSRGLLENEQFFGPGTRLTVL.

The rearrangement uses TRBV5-4 and TRBJ2-2; 9 bases fit TRBD2. Germline CDR1 reads SGHNT; CDR2 reads YYREEE (reference sequence). The CDR3 has 15 amino acids. J was trimmed by 5 bases and V by 1 base; bases with no gene match: 3. CDR3 DNA sequence: TGTGCCAGCAGCTTGTGGCGGGGGGGGACCGGGGAGCTGTTTTTT. It is translated as CASSLWRGGTGELFF.

This chain links TRBV25-1 with TRBJ1-5; D is ambiguous. V was clipped by 4 bases and J by 7 bases, with 8 bases between them. The CDR3 sequence is 12 residues long. Germline V gene lookup returns CDR1 MGHDK and CDR2 SYGVNS. This CDR3 reads CASSGGRQPQHF. The CDR3 DNA follows: TGTGCCAGCAGTGGAGGTCGGCAGCCCCAGCATTTT.

The chain joins TRBV6-2 or TRBV6-3 to TRBJ2-3; D gene ambiguous. Trimming cost V 6 bases and J 3 bases, with 7 bases left between them. The CDR3 has 12 amino acids. Germline V gene lookup returns CDR1 MNHEY and CDR2 SVGEGT. The chain's CDR3 is CASSSRTDTQYF. The CDR3 region has the DNA TGTGCCAGCAGCTCCAGGACAGATACGCAGTATTTT.

V is TRBV29-1 and J is TRBJ1-2, with D tentatively TRBD1 (5 bases). The V gene lost 0 bases and the J gene lost 3 bases, with 17 bases spanning the gap. The CDR3 is 16 residues long. Germline assignment: CDR1 SQVTM and CDR2 ANQGSEA. The DNA of the CDR3 is TGCAGCGTTGAAGACCTTGAGGCACAGGCGGACTATGGCTACACCTTC. As protein: CSVEDLEAQADYGYTF.

The chain carries TRBV7-2 and TRBJ2-2; TRBD2 matches 7 bases. V lost 5 bases and J lost 6; bases outside the gene matches: 9. CDR3 length equals 15 residues. Germline assignment: CDR1 SGHTA and CDR2 FQGNSA. The CDR3 sequence: CASSIRYAGAGELFF. The CDR3 DNA sequence: TGTGCCAGCAGCATCCGGTATGCGGGGGCCGGGGAGCTGTTTTTT.

This clone is a singleton in its sample. V gene TRBV11-2 combines with J gene TRBJ1-1, with D perhaps matching TRBD1 (6 bases). V dropped 5 bases and J dropped 4 bases, with 23 bases sitting between them. The CDR3 loop spans 17 amino acids. CDR1 and CDR2 (germline): SGHAT, FQNNGV. The CDR3 spells CASSRPPLKGVGTEAFF. The CDR3 DNA reads TGTGCCAGCAGCCGGCCACCCCTGAAGGGGGTGGGCACTGAAGCTTTCTTT.

The chain joins TRBV11-3 to TRBJ2-3; D not certain. The germline V and J ends were trimmed by 4 bases and 6 bases, with 8 bases remaining between them. Germline assignment: CDR1 SGHNT and CDR2 YENEEA. This CDR3 comprises 12 residues. Here the CDR3 reads CASSSSADTQYF. The CDR3 DNA is TGTGCCAGCAGCTCATCCGCGGATACGCAGTATTTT.

This sequence joins TRBV6-6 and TRBJ1-1; a possible D gene is TRBD1 (6 bases). In germline, CDR1 is MNHNY, CDR2 SVGAGI (reference sequence). The CDR3 length is 14 residues. The V and J ends lost 4 bases and 5 bases respectively, with 14 bases between them. Here the CDR3 reads CASSSTGSGTEAFF. DNA of the CDR3: TGTGCCAGCAGTTCGACAGGATCGGGGACTGAAGCTTTCTTT.

The rearrangement uses TRBV30 and TRBJ1-1; D is unresolved. Germline V lookup: CDR1 GTSNPN, CDR2 SVGIG (reference sequence). The CDR3 runs 13 residues. The V gene lost 4 bases and the J gene lost 0 bases, with 9 bases spanning the gap. CDR3 in amino acids: CAWTHGLNTEAFF. CDR3 coding DNA: TGTGCCTGGACTCACGGTTTGAACACTGAAGCTTTCTTT.